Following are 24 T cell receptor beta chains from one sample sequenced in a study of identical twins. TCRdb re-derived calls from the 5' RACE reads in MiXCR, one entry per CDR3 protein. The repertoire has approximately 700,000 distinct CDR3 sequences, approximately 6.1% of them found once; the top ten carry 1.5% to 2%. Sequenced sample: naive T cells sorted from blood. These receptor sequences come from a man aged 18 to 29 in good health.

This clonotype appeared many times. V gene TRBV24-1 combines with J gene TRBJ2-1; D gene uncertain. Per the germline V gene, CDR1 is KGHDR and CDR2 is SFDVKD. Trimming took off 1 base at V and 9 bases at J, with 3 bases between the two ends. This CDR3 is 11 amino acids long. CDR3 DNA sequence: TGTGCCACCAGTGATTTTGGTGAGCAGTTCTTC. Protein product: CATSDFGEQFF.

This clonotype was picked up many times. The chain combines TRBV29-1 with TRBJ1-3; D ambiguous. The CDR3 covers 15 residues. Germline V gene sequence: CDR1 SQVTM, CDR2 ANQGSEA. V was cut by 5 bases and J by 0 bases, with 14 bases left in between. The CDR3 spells CSVSVVSGSGNTIYF. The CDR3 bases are TGCAGCGTTTCCGTCGTTTCGGGCTCTGGAAACACCATATATTTT.

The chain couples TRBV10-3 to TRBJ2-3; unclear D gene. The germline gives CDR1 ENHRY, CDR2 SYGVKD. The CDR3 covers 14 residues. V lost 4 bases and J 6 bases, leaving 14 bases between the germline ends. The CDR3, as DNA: TGTGCCATCAGTGGGACGAACTTCTTGGATACGCAGTATTTT. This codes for CAISGTNFLDTQYF.

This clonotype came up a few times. CDR3 in DNA: TGTGCCAGCAGCACGACAGCCCACTATGGCTACACCTTC. Protein product: CASSTTAHYGYTF. This chain uses TRBV7-8 with TRBJ1-2, with TRBD1 as a possible D gene (5 bases). The V gene lost 5 bases and the J gene lost 3 bases, with 10 bases spanning the gap. The length of the CDR3 is 13 residues. The V gene's germline CDR1 is SGHVS and CDR2 FQNEAQ.

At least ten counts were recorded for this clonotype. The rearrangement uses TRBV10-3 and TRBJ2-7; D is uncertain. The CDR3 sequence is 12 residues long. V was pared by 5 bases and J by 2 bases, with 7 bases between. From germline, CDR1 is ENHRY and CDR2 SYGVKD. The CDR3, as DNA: TGTGCCATCAGTTCCGCCGCCTACGAGCAGTACGTC. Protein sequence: CAISSAAYEQYV.

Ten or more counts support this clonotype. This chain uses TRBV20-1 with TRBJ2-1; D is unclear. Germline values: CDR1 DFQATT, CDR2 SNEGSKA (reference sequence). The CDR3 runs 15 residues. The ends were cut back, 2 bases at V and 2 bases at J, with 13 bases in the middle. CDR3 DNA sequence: TGCAGTGCTAGAATCGGATCCTTCCCCTACAATGAGCAGTTCTTC. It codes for CSARIGSFPYNEQFF.

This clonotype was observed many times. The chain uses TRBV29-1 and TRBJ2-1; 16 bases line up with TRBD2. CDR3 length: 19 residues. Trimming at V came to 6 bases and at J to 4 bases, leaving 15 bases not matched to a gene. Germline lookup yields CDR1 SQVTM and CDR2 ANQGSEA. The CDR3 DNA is TGCAGCGTGGTGCACCCCGGGACTAGCGGGAGGGCCCCTTACAATGAGCAGTTCTTC. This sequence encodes CSVVHPGTSGRAPYNEQFF.

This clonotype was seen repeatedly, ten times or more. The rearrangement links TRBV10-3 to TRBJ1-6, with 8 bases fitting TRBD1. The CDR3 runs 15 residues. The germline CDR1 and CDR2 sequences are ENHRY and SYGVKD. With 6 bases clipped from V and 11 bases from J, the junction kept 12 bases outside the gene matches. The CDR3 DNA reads TGTGCCATCAGGAGAAACAGGGGGGATGCTGCACCCCTCCACTTT. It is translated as CAIRRNRGDAAPLHF.

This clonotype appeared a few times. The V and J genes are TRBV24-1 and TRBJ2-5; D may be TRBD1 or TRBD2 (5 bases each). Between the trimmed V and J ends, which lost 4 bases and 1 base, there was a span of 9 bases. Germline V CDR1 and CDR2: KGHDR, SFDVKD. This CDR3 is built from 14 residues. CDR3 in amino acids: CATSDWDGQETQYF. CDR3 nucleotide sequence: TGTGCCACCAGTGACTGGGACGGCCAAGAGACCCAGTACTTC.

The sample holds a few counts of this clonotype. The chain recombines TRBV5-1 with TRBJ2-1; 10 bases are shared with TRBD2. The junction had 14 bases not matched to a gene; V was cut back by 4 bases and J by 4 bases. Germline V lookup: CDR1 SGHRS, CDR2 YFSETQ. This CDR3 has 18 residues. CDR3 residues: CASSLGPVALAGYNEQFF. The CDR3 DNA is TGCGCCAGCAGCCTCGGGCCTGTTGCACTAGCGGGATACAATGAGCAGTTCTTC.

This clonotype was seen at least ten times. The CDR3 region is CASSFGAYNEQFF. The CDR3 bases are TGTGCCAGCAGTTTTGGAGCCTACAATGAGCAGTTCTTC. The rearrangement joins TRBV27 to TRBJ2-1; no clear D gene. Germline V gene lookup returns CDR1 MNHEY and CDR2 SMNVEV (reference sequence). Trimming took 3 bases from V and 2 from J, leaving 5 bases between them. The CDR3 totals 13 residues.

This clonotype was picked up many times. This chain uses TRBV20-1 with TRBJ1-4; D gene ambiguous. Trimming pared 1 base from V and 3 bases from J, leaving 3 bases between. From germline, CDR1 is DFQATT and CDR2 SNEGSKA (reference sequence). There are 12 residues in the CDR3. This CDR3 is CSARGPNEKLFF. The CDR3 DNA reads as TGCAGTGCTAGAGGTCCTAATGAAAAACTGTTTTTT.

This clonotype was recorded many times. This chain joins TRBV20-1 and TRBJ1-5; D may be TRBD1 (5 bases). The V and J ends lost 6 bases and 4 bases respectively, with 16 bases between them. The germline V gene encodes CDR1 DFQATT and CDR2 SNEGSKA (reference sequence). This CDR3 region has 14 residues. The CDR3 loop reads CSAPLAGGNQPQHF. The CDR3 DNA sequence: TGCAGTGCCCCTTTAGCCGGGGGGAATCAGCCCCAGCATTTT.

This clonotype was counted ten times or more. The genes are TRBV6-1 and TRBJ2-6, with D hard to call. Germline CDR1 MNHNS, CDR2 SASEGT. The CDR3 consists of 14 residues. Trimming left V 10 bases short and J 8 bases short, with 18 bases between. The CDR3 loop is CAIQTSVRPNVLTF. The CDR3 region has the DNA TGTGCCATCCAGACCTCGGTACGGCCCAACGTCCTGACTTTC.

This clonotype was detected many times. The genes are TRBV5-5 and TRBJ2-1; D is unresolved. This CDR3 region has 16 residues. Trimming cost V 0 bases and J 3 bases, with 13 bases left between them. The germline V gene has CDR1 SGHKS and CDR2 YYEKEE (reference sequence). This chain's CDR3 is CASSLAAVKVYNEQFF. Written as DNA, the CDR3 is TGTGCCAGCAGCTTGGCCGCAGTGAAGGTCTACAATGAGCAGTTCTTC.

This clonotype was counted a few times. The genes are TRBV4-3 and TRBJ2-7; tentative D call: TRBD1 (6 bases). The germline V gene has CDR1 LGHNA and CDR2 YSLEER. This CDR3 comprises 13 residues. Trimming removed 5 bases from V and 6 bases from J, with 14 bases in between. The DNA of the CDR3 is TGCGCCAGCAGCTTCGAACAGGGCGCCGAGCAGTACTTC. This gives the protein CASSFEQGAEQYF.

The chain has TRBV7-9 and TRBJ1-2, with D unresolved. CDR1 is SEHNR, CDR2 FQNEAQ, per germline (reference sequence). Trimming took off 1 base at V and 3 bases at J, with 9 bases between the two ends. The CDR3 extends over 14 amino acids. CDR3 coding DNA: TGTGCCAGCAGCTTAGTTTCCAGCGACTATGGCTACACCTTC. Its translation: CASSLVSSDYGYTF.

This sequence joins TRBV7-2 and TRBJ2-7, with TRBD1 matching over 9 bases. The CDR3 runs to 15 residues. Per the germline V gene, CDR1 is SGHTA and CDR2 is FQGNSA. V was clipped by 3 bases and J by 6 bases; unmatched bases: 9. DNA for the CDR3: TGTGCCAGCAGCTTGGGGACAGGGTTTCGGCTCGAGCAGTACTTC. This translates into CASSLGTGFRLEQYF. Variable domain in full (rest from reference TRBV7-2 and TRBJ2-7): GAGVSQSPSNKVTEKGKDVELRCDPISGHTALYWYRQSLGQGLEFLIYFQGNSAPDKSGLPSDRFSAERTGGSVSTLTIQRTQQEDSAVYLCASSLGTGFRLEQYFGPGTRLTVT.

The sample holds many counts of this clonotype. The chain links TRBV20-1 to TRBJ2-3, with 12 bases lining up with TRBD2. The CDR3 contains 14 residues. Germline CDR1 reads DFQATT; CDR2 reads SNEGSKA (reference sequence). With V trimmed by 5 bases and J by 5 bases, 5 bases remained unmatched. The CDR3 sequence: CSAFTSGRLDTQYF. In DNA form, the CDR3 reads TGCAGTGCTTTTACTAGCGGGAGGTTAGATACGCAGTATTTT.

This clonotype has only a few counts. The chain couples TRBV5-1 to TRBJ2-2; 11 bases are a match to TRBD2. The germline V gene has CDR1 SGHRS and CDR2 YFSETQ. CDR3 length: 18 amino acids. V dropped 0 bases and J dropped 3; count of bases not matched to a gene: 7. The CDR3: CASSLDGTSGVDTGELFF. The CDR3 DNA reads TGCGCCAGCAGCTTGGATGGGACTAGCGGTGTAGACACCGGGGAGCTGTTTTTT.

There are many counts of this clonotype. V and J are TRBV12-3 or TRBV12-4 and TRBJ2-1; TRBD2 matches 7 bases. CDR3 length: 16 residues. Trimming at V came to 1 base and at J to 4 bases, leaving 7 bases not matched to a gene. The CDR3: CASSLGGGRVYNEQFF. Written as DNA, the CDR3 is TGTGCCAGCAGTTTAGGCGGCGGGAGAGTATACAATGAGCAGTTCTTC.

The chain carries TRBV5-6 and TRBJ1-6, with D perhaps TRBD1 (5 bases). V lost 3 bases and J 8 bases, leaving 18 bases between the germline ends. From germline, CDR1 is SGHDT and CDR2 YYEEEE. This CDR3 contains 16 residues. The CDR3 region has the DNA TGTGCCAGCAGCTGGAATCCAGGGTTTTTGGATTCACCCCTCCACTTT. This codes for CASSWNPGFLDSPLHF.

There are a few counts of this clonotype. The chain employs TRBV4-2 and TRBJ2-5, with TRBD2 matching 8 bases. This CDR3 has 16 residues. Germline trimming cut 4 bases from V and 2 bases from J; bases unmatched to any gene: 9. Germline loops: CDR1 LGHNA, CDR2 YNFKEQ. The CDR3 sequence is CASSLTGGGLQETQYF. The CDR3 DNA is TGTGCCAGCAGCCTAACCGGCGGGGGGCTTCAAGAGACCCAGTACTTC.

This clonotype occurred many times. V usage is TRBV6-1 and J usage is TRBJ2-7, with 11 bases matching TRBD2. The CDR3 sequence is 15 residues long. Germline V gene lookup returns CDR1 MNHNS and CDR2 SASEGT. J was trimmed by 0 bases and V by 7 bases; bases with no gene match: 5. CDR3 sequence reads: CASKELAGDSYEQYF. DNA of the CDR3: TGTGCCAGCAAAGAACTAGCGGGAGACTCCTACGAGCAGTACTTC.